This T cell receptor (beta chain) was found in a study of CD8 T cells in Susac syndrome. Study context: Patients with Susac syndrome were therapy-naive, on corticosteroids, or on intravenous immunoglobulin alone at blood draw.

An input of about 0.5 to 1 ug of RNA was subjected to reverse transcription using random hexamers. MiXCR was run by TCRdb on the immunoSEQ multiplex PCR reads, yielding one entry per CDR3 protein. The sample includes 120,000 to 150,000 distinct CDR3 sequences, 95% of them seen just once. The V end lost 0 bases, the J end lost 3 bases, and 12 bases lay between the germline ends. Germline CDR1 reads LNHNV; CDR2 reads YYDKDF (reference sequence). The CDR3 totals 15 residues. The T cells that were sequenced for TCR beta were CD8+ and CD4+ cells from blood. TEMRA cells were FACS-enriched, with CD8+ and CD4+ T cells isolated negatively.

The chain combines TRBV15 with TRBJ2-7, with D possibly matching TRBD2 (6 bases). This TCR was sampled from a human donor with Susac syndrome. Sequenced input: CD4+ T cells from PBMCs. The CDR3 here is CATSRDGGGYYEQYF. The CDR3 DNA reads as TGTGCCACCAGCAGAGATGGTGGGGGGTACTACGAGCAGTACTTC.